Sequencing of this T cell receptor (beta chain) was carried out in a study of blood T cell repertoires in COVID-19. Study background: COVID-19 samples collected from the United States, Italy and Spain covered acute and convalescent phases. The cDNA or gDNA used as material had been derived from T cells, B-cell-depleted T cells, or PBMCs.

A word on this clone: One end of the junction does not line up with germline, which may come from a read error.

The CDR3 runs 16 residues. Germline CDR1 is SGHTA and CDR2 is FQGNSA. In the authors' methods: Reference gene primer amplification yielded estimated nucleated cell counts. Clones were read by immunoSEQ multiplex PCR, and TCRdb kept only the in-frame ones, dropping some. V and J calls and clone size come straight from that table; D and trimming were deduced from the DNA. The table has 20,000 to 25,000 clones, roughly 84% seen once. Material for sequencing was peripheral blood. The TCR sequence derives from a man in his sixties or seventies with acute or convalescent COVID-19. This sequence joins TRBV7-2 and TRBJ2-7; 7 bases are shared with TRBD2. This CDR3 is CASSLASGTNSYEQYF. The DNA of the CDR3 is TGTGCCAGCAGCCTAGCCTCAGGGACTAACTCCTACGAGCAGTACTTC.